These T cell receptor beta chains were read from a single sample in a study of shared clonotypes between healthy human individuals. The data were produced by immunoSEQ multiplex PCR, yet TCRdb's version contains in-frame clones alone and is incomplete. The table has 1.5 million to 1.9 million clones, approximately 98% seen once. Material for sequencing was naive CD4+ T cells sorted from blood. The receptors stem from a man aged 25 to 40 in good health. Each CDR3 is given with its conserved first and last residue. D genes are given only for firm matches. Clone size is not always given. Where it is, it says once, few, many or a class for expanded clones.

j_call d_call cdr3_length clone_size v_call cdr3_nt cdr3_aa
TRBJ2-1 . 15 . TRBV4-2 TGTGCCAGCAGCCAAGAGGGCGGGGCCTACAATGAGCAGTTCTTC CASSQEGGAYNEQFF
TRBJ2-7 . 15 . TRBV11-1 TGTGCCAGCAGCCAACGGGCGGGAAAAGGCTACGAGCAGTACTTC CASSQRAGKGYEQYF
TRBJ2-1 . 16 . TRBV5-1 TGCGCCAGCAGCTTGGATAGAAAGAGCTCCTACAATGAGCAGTTCTTC CASSLDRKSSYNEQFF
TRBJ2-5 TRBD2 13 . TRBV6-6 TGTGCCAGCAGTTCACTAGCGGGAGGGACCCAGTACTTC CASSSLAGGTQYF
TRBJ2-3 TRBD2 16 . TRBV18 TGTGCCAGCTCACCTCTGGGAGCGGGAAACACAGATACGCAGTATTTT CASSPLGAGNTDTQYF
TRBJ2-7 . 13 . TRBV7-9 TGTGCCAGCAGCTTAGCAGGGGGGAGTAGTAAGTACTTC CASSLAGGSSKYF
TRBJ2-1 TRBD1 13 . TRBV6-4 TGTGCCGCCCGGGACAGGGGTGACAATGAGCAGTTCTTC CAARDRGDNEQFF
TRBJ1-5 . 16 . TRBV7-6 TGTGCCAGCAGCTTAGTCCTAGGGTCACTTAATCAGCCCCAGCATTTT CASSLVLGSLNQPQHF
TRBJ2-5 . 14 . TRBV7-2 TGTGCCAGCAGCCTATACGATACAGGCGAGACCCAGTACTTC CASSLYDTGETQYF
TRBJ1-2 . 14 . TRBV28 TGTGCCAGCAGTTTATTCACCCCGTCCTATGGCTACACCTTC CASSLFTPSYGYTF
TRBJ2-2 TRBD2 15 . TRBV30 TGTGCCTGGAGTGTACTAGCGGGGGGCACCGGGGAGCTGTTTTTT CAWSVLAGGTGELFF
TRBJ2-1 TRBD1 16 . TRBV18 TGTGCCAGCTCACCCTCCGGGACAGCTTATTACAATGAGCAGTTCTTC CASSPSGTAYYNEQFF
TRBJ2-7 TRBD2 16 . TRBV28 TGTGCCAGCAGTTTAACCGGACTAGCGGGAGTTTACGAGCAGTACTTC CASSLTGLAGVYEQYF
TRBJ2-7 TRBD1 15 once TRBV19 TGTGCCAGTAGTAAAGGTGGGACAGTGGCAAACGAGCAGTACTTC CASSKGGTVANEQYF
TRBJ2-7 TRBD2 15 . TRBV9 TGTGCCAGCAGCGTAGGGACTAGCTCGGCGTACGAGCAGTACTTC CASSVGTSSAYEQYF
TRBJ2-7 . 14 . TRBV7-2 TGTGCCAGCAGCTTAGGGACTTTCACCTACGAGCAGTACTTC CASSLGTFTYEQYF
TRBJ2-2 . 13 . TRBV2 TGTGCCAGCCGAACAGGATCCACCGGGGAGCTGTTTTTT CASRTGSTGELFF
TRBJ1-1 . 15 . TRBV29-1 TGCAGCGTTGACCAAGTTGGAACAGGGCTTACTGAAGCTTTCTTT CSVDQVGTGLTEAFF
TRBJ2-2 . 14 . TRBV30 TGTGCCTGGAGTGCCCCTGGCCGCACCGGGGAGCTGTTTTTT CAWSAPGRTGELFF
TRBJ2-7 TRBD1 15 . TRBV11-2 TGTGCCAGCAGCTTCCACGGGACAGGGAAGGAGTGGCAGTACTTC CASSFHGTGKEWQYF
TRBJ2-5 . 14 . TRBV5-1 TGCGCCAGCAGCTTGACGGCAGGGCAAGAGACCCAGTACTTC CASSLTAGQETQYF
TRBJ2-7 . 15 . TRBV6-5 TGTGCCAGCAGTTACTCTGAGGCAGTCTCGAGGGAGCAGTACTTC CASSYSEAVSREQYF
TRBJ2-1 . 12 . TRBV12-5 TGTGCTAGTGGTTTGGAGGGGAGTGAGCAGTTCTTC CASGLEGSEQFF
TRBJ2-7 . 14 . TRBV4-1 TGCGCCAGCAGCCAAGCCGTGGGGGGCTACGAGCAGTACTTC CASSQAVGGYEQYF
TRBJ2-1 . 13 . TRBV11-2 TGTGCCAGCAGCATTGCACCCTACAATGAGCAGTTCTTC CASSIAPYNEQFF
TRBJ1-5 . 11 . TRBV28 TGTGCCAGTACTACAAATCAGCCCCAGCATTTT CASTTNQPQHF
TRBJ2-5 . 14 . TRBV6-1 TGTGCCAGCACCAGCGGCACAAGCCAAGAGACCCAGTACTTC CASTSGTSQETQYF
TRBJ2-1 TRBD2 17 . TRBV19 TGTGCCAGTAGTATAAGACTAGCGGGAAGCTCCTACAATGAGCAGTTCTTC CASSIRLAGSSYNEQFF
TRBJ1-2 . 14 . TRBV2 TGTGCCAGCAGTGAAGCGGTGGGGAACTATGGCTACACCTTC CASSEAVGNYGYTF